Listed here are 12 T cell receptor beta chains from one sample, sequenced in a study of T cell repertoires in cytomegalovirus infection. MiXCR, run by TCRdb on the reads, gives a single entry per CDR3 protein. The sample lists 600,000 to 800,000 distinct CDR3 sequences, 20% to 25% seen once, with 7.5% to 9% in the top ten. Sequencing used CD8+ T cells from PBMCs. These receptors were obtained from a human donor in good health (CMV status not recorded). Some clones in this sample may be carry-over from other donors' samples.

This clonotype has a count of ten or more. The gene calls are TRBV6-5 and TRBJ1-1, with a possible D match to TRBD1 (5 bases). V was pared by 0 bases and J by 1 base, with 9 bases between. The germline V gene has CDR1 MNHEY and CDR2 SVGAGI. This CDR3 is 15 amino acids long. CDR3 coding DNA: TGTGCCAGCAGTTACTCGGTCAGGGAGAACACTGAAGCTTTCTTT. It codes for CASSYSVRENTEAFF.

This clonotype came up many times. Here the CDR3 reads CASRVRGPDGYTF. CDR3 bases: TGTGCCAGCAGGGTGCGGGGGCCCGATGGCTACACCTTC. The chain joins TRBV12-3 or TRBV12-4 to TRBJ1-2; D is possibly TRBD1 (6 bases). Trimming removed 6 bases at V and 6 bases at J, with 14 bases between. CDR3 length equals 13 residues.

The chain combines TRBV20-1 with TRBJ1-4; 10 nucleotides match TRBD1. The germline V gene encodes CDR1 DFQATT and CDR2 SNEGSKA (reference sequence). The trim removed 6 bases at V and 6 bases at J, leaving 4 bases unmatched. CDR3 length equals 13 residues. CDR3 loop: CSAPGTGDEKLFF. The CDR3 DNA reads TGCAGTGCCCCCGGGACAGGGGATGAAAAACTGTTTTTT.

Many counts were recorded for this clonotype. V gene TRBV7-9 combines with J gene TRBJ1-1; D uncertain. Germline values: CDR1 SEHNR, CDR2 FQNEAQ (reference sequence). The ends were cut back, 5 bases at V and 0 bases at J, with 10 bases in the middle. CDR3 length: 14 amino acids. The CDR3 loop reads CASSLLTVNTEAFF. The CDR3 coding sequence is TGTGCCAGCAGCCTTCTGACGGTGAACACTGAAGCTTTCTTT. Looking up the rest from reference TRBV7-9 and TRBJ1-1 gives the full variable domain: DTGVSQNPRHKITKRGQNVTFRCDPISEHNRLYWYRQTLGQGPEFLTYFQNEAQLEKSRLLSDRFSAERPKGSFSTLEIQRTEQGDSAMYLCASSLLTVNTEAFFGQGTRLTVV.

The V gene is TRBV29-1, the J gene TRBJ2-1; D remains unclear. Germline values: CDR1 SQVTM, CDR2 ANQGSEA. There are 14 residues in the CDR3. With 1 base removed from V and 5 bases from J, the gap between germline ends came to 12 bases. The CDR3 loop is CSVEVGPLNNEQFF. The CDR3 DNA reads as TGCAGCGTTGAAGTTGGCCCCCTTAACAATGAGCAGTTCTTC.

About this clonotype: The junction does not match germline at one end; this may be a read error. The genes are TRBV7-9 and TRBJ2-3; D is undetermined. The CDR3 has 13 amino acids. The germline CDR1 and CDR2 sequences are SEHNR and FQNEAQ (reference sequence). CDR3 DNA: TGTGCCAGCAGAGACCCGGGCACGGATACGCAGTATTTT. It codes for CASRDPGTDTQYF.

The chain combines TRBV28 with TRBJ2-3; D may be TRBD1 (5 bases). V was clipped by 4 bases and J by 2 bases, with 10 bases between them. The CDR3 contains 14 residues. Germline-derived CDR1 and CDR2 are MDHEN and SYDVKM. The CDR3 loop is CASSYGRATDTQYF. In DNA form, the CDR3 reads TGTGCCAGCAGTTACGGCAGGGCCACAGATACGCAGTATTTT.

This sequence joins TRBV6-1 and TRBJ1-4; TRBD1 matches at 7 bases. CDR3 size: 13 residues. Germline trimming cut 5 bases from V and 7 bases from J; bases unmatched to any gene: 4. Germline lookup yields CDR1 MNHNS and CDR2 SASEGT. DNA for the CDR3: TGTGCCAGCAGTACTGACAGGGCTGAAAAACTGTTTTTT. Protein sequence: CASSTDRAEKLFF.

This clonotype has at least ten counts. The rearrangement uses TRBV7-9 and TRBJ2-1; D is perhaps TRBD1 (6 bases). The V and J ends lost 5 bases and 0 bases respectively, with 11 bases between them. The length of the CDR3 is 15 residues. Germline values: CDR1 SEHNR, CDR2 FQNEAQ (reference sequence). The CDR3 nucleotides read TGTGCCAGCAGCACAAGGACAGACTCCTACAATGAGCAGTTCTTC. Translating gives CASSTRTDSYNEQFF.

The V call is TRBV15, the J call TRBJ1-5, with D uncertain. This CDR3 is built from 15 residues. V lost 0 bases, J lost 4 bases, and 10 bases lay in between. Germline V gives CDR1 LNHNV, CDR2 YYDKDF (reference sequence). DNA of the CDR3: TGTGCCACCAGCAGAGACAGAAACCCTAATCAGCCCCAGCATTTT. This codes for CATSRDRNPNQPQHF.

This clonotype was recorded at least ten times. The genes are TRBV7-2 and TRBJ1-1, with TRBD1 identical over 9 bases. The CDR3 spans 15 residues. Trimming cost V 5 bases and J 7 bases; bases outside gene matches: 11. The germline gives CDR1 SGHTA, CDR2 FQGNSA. The CDR3 nucleotides read TGTGCCAGCAGCGGGAGACAGGGGGTTCCTCTTGAAGCTTTCTTT. Its translation is CASSGRQGVPLEAFF.

The rearrangement joins TRBV9 to TRBJ2-2; D gene unclear. There are 13 residues in the CDR3. V dropped 4 bases and J dropped 8 bases, with 12 bases sitting between them. Germline V gene data show CDR1 as SGDLS and CDR2 as YYNGEE. The CDR3 region is CASSYLKLGELFF. The CDR3 region has the DNA TGTGCCAGCAGCTACCTGAAGTTGGGGGAGCTGTTTTTT.